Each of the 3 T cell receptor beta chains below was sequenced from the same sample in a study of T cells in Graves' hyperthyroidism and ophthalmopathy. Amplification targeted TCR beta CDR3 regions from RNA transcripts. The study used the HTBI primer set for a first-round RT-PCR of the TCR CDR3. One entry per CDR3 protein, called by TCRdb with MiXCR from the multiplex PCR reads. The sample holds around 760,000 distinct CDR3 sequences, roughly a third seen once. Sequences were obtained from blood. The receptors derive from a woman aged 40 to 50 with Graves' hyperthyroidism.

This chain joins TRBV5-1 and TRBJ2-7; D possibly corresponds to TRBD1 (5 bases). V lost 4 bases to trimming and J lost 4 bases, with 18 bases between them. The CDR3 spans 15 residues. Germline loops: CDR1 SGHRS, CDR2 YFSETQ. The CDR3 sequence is CASSARGRAEYEQYF. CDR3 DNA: TGCGCCAGCAGCGCTAGGGGCCGGGCAGAATACGAGCAGTACTTC.

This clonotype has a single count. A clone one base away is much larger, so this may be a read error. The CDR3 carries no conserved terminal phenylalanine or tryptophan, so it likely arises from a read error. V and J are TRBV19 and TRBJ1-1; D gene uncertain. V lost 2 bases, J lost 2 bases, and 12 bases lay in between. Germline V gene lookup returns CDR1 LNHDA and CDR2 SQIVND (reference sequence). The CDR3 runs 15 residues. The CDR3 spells CASSINYYTNTEAFS. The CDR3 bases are TGTGCCAGTAGTATAAACTACTACACAAACACTGAAGCTTTCTCT.

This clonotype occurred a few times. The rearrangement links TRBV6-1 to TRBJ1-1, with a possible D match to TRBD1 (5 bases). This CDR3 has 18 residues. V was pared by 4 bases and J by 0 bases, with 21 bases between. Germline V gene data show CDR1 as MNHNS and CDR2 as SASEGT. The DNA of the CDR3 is TGTGCCAGCAGTGTTAACAGGCTGATAGCTCTGATGAACACTGAAGCTTTCTTT. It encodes CASSVNRLIALMNTEAFF.